This passage covers 9 T cell receptor beta chains from one sample sequenced in a study of T cells expressing NK-cell markers. No DNA is given; TCRdb re-called the 5' RACE reads and lists each CDR3 protein once. The sample data list around 260,000 distinct CDR3 sequences. The sequenced material came from blood T cells: a sorted CD56 or NKG2C T cell subset, CD4+ or CD8+ T cells, or bulk PBMC T cells (not recorded which). All receptors come from a woman between 18 and 75 years old in good health.

The V and J genes are TRBV7-2 and TRBJ1-6. Germline V gives CDR1 SGHTA, CDR2 FQGNSA. The CDR3 has 14 amino acids. CDR3 sequence reads: CASSLDYWNSPLHF.

V is TRBV7-2 and J is TRBJ2-7; TCRdb designates TRBD2, a call that cannot be tested without DNA. CDR1 and CDR2 (germline): SGHTA, FQGNSA. The CDR3 runs to 17 residues. CDR3: CASSLPRTSGSFDEQYF.

The CDR3 sequence is CASSPGDLDYGYTF. The rearrangement links TRBV3-1 to TRBJ1-2; TCRdb selects TRBD1, and the lack of DNA leaves this call unchecked. Germline values: CDR1 LGHDT, CDR2 YNNKEL (reference sequence). This CDR3 comprises 14 residues.

The rearrangement links TRBV3-1 to TRBJ1-1; TCRdb reports TRBD1, a call that lacks DNA to check it against. The germline gives CDR1 LGHDT, CDR2 YNNKEL (reference sequence). The CDR3 extends over 14 amino acids. CDR3 region: CASSQVGGATEAFF.

V is TRBV18 and J is TRBJ2-7; TCRdb's D call of TRBD1 is untestable without DNA. Germline lookup yields CDR1 KGHSH and CDR2 LQKENI. The CDR3 is made up of 16 amino acids. CDR3 residues: CASAPLDRGSPYEQYF.

V is TRBV7-2 and J is TRBJ2-3; lacking DNA, the TRBD1 call made by TCRdb goes unchecked. The CDR3 length is 15 residues. The germline CDR1 and CDR2 sequences are SGHTA and FQGNSA. The CDR3 reads CASSLGDFGGDTQYF.

The V call is TRBV5-1, the J call TRBJ2-3; TCRdb selects TRBD1, and the lack of DNA leaves this call unchecked. Germline V lookup: CDR1 SGHRS, CDR2 YFSETQ. This CDR3 spans 16 amino acids. The CDR3 reads CASSLWNTQGTDTQYF.

V usage is TRBV10-3 and J usage is TRBJ2-1; TCRdb's D gene call, TRBD2, goes unchecked for lack of DNA. Germline V lookup: CDR1 ENHRY, CDR2 SYGVKD. The CDR3 sequence is 18 residues long. The CDR3 sequence is CAIGPGLAGGRDYNEQFF.

The chain's CDR3 is CASSLEQSYGYTF. The rearrangement joins TRBV5-1 to TRBJ1-2. CDR3 length: 13 amino acids. Germline V gene sequence: CDR1 SGHRS, CDR2 YFSETQ.